Below are 18 T cell receptor beta chains sequenced from a single sample in a study of T cells after posttransplantation cyclophosphamide. Cyclophosphamide on days +3 and +4 followed busulfan-fludarabine conditioning and a marrow graft. Sequenced by immunoSEQ multiplex PCR; TCRdb stores in-frame clones only, minus some. The table has a few thousand clones, 80% seen once. The material was PBMCs, obtained after allogeneic stem cell transplant with posttransplant cyclophosphamide. The source of these receptors is a male patient between 50 and 60 years old who received an allogeneic stem cell transplant from a related donor and was CMV-positive. The graft donor may have contributed some T cells.

This clone was observed a handful of times. The CDR3 DNA reads TGTGCCAGCGAGGCCAGGGGGCTCTATGGCTACACCTTC. It codes for CASEARGLYGYTF. The V call is TRBV6-1, the J call TRBJ1-2, with TRBD1 identical over 8 bases. Germline trimming cut 8 bases from V and 4 bases from J; bases unmatched to any gene: 6. The CDR3 extends over 13 amino acids. Germline V lookup: CDR1 MNHNS, CDR2 SASEGT.

The chain is built from TRBV23-1 and TRBJ1-5; D is ambiguous. TRBV23-1 is known as an ORF, though its function is uncertain. This CDR3 spans 17 amino acids. V lost 4 bases, J lost 0 bases, and 16 bases lay in between. The CDR3 DNA follows: TGCGCCAGCAGTCCGACCCCCAGGATAGATAGCAATCAGCCCCAGCATTTT. As protein: CASSPTPRIDSNQPQHF.

The chain links TRBV5-1 to TRBJ2-1; possibly TRBD2 for D (5 bases). CDR1 and CDR2 (germline): SGHRS, YFSETQ. Trimming cost V 4 bases and J 7 bases, with 18 bases left between them. CDR3 length: 15 residues. CDR3 sequence: CASSLQPFGKNEQFF. In DNA, the CDR3 is TGCGCCAGCAGCCTTCAGCCCTTCGGGAAGAATGAGCAGTTCTTC.

CDR3: CASSEQQGTEAFF. CDR3 nucleotides: TGTGCCAGCAGTGAACAACAGGGAACTGAAGCTTTCTTT. This rearrangement joins TRBV6-5 to TRBJ1-1; D might be TRBD1 (6 bases). Trimming removed 5 bases from V and 5 bases from J, with 12 bases in between. This CDR3 has 13 residues. Germline V gene data show CDR1 as MNHEY and CDR2 as SVGAGI.

There are a few counts of this clone. This CDR3 reads CASSQGTGGSYYGYTF. The CDR3 DNA is TGTGCCAGCAGCCAAGGGACAGGGGGTAGCTACTATGGCTACACCTTC. The V and J genes are TRBV16 and TRBJ1-2; 11 nucleotides match TRBD1. The CDR3 is 16 residues long. J was trimmed by 3 bases and V by 2 bases; bases with no gene match: 5. Germline CDR1 reads KGHSY; CDR2 reads FQNENV.

The J gene is TRBJ1-1, the V gene TRBV5-1, with 12 nucleotides matching TRBD1. Per the germline V gene, CDR1 is SGHRS and CDR2 is YFSETQ. The CDR3 consists of 19 residues. Germline trimming cut 4 bases from V and 5 bases from J; bases unmatched to any gene: 18. CDR3: CASSPTPRGQGALGTEAFF. The CDR3 DNA reads TGCGCCAGCAGCCCGACCCCGCGGGGACAGGGGGCACTGGGTACTGAAGCTTTCTTT. Based on the CDR3 plus reference TRBV5-1 and TRBJ1-1, the full variable domain is KAGVTQTPRYLIKTRGQQVTLSCSPISGHRSVSWYQQTPGQGLQFLFEYFSETQRNKGNFPGRFSGRQFSNSRSEMNVSTLELGDSALYLCASSPTPRGQGALGTEAFFGQGTRLTVV.

V and J are TRBV29-1 and TRBJ2-7; D is perhaps TRBD2 (6 bases). CDR3 length: 12 amino acids. Per germline, CDR1 SQVTM and CDR2 ANQGSEA. The CDR3: CGGVDGGYEQYF. The CDR3 coding sequence is TGCGGAGGGGTTGACGGGGGCTACGAGCAGTACTTC.

The chain employs TRBV11-2 and TRBJ1-3; 7 nucleotides agree with TRBD1. Unmatched junction bases numbered 7, after V lost 5 bases and J lost 0 bases. CDR1 and CDR2 (germline): SGHAT, FQNNGV. CDR3 length: 16 amino acids. CDR3 bases: TGTGCCAGCAGCCCGTCTCCAGGGGGCTCTGGAAACACCATATATTTT. Translating it yields CASSPSPGGSGNTIYF.

This chain links TRBV7-9 with TRBJ1-1; weak D call: TRBD1 (5 bases). Trimming took off 5 bases at V and 5 bases at J, with 12 bases between the two ends. Germline lookup yields CDR1 SEHNR and CDR2 FQNEAQ (reference sequence). The CDR3 loop spans 13 amino acids. For the CDR3, the DNA is TGTGCCAGCAGCCGAGCAGGGCGGACTGAAGCTTTCTTT. As protein: CASSRAGRTEAFF. Filled out from reference TRBV7-9 and TRBJ1-1, the complete variable domain reads DTGVSQNPRHKITKRGQNVTFRCDPISEHNRLYWYRQTLGQGPEFLTYFQNEAQLEKSRLLSDRFSAERPKGSFSTLEIQRTEQGDSAMYLCASSRAGRTEAFFGQGTRLTVV.

Only a few counts were recorded for this clone. V and J are TRBV2 and TRBJ2-7; TRBD2 aligns across 11 bases. V lost 6 bases and J lost 3; bases outside the gene matches: 7. The CDR3 runs 15 residues. Per germline, CDR1 SNHLY and CDR2 FYNNEI. The CDR3 reads CASRGGTSGDYEQYF. The CDR3 coding sequence is TGTGCCAGCAGGGGAGGGACTAGCGGCGACTACGAGCAGTACTTC.

The V and J genes are TRBV19 and TRBJ2-2, with D possibly matching TRBD2 (5 bases). V shed 5 bases and J shed 5 bases, with 15 bases lying between them. The CDR3 has 15 amino acids. Germline CDR1 is LNHDA and CDR2 is SQIVND (reference sequence). As DNA, the CDR3 is TGTGCCAGTAGTGGGTCAGCACGAGGGACCGGGGAGCTGTTTTTT. Translation: CASSGSARGTGELFF.

The gene calls are TRBV10-3 and TRBJ2-2; 7 bases align to TRBD2. CDR1 and CDR2 (germline): ENHRY, SYGVKD. Trimming at V came to 3 bases and at J to 1 base, leaving 14 bases not matched to a gene. This CDR3 is built from 19 residues. CDR3 DNA sequence: TGTGCCATCAGTGAAAGGCTTTCCCCCGGACTAGAGAACACCGGGGAGCTGTTTTTT. It yields the protein CAISERLSPGLENTGELFF.

The chain joins TRBV18 to TRBJ1-2, with unresolved D. V shed 3 bases and J shed 2 bases, with 13 bases lying between them. The CDR3 consists of 15 residues. CDR1 KGHSH and CDR2 LQKENI come from the germline V gene. CDR3 residues: CASSPGGSPNYGYTF. In DNA, the CDR3 is TGTGCCAGCTCACCCGGAGGGAGTCCAAACTATGGCTACACCTTC.

J is TRBJ2-1 and V is TRBV15, with D possibly being TRBD2 (6 bases). CDR1 and CDR2 (germline): LNHNV, YYDKDF (reference sequence). The CDR3 has 15 amino acids. V shed 6 bases and J shed 1 base, with 13 bases lying between them. The CDR3 bases are TGTGCCACCAGAAAGGAGCGGGCATCCTACAATGAGCAGTTCTTC. Its translation is CATRKERASYNEQFF.

The chain has TRBV2 and TRBJ2-3, with 8 bases identical to TRBD2. CDR1 and CDR2 (germline): SNHLY, FYNNEI. This CDR3 region has 15 residues. After removal of 6 bases from V and 2 bases from J, the junction contained 7 bases not matched to a gene. CDR3 loop: CASSLTSGLTDTQYF. The CDR3 DNA reads TGTGCCAGCAGCCTCACTAGCGGCCTCACAGATACGCAGTATTTT.

The chain joins TRBV10-2 to TRBJ2-2; D is undetermined. V was shortened by 2 bases and J by 2 bases, with 12 bases between the two germline ends. Germline CDR1 WSHSY, CDR2 SAAADI. The CDR3 sequence is 16 residues long. CDR3 sequence: CASSEQPLGNTGELFF. CDR3 in DNA: TGCGCCAGCAGTGAGCAGCCCCTAGGAAACACCGGGGAGCTGTTTTTT.

The J gene is TRBJ2-3, the V gene TRBV7-9; the D gene is possibly TRBD1 (6 bases). In germline, CDR1 is SEHNR, CDR2 FQNEAQ (reference sequence). The CDR3 sequence is 16 residues long. The V end lost 4 bases, the J end lost 3 bases, and 17 bases lay between the germline ends. The CDR3 DNA follows: TGTGCCAGCAGCTCCCGACAGGCCCTCGGGACAGATACGCAGTATTTT. This sequence encodes CASSSRQALGTDTQYF.

The V gene is TRBV5-1, the J gene TRBJ2-3; D ambiguous. This CDR3 comprises 15 residues. Per germline, CDR1 SGHRS and CDR2 YFSETQ. The V gene lost 0 bases and the J gene lost 0 bases, with 8 bases spanning the gap. The CDR3 region is CASSLGDSSTDTQYF. The CDR3 coding sequence is TGCGCCAGCAGCTTGGGCGACTCTAGCACAGATACGCAGTATTTT. Full variable domain (remainder filled in from reference TRBV5-1 and TRBJ2-3): KAGVTQTPRYLIKTRGQQVTLSCSPISGHRSVSWYQQTPGQGLQFLFEYFSETQRNKGNFPGRFSGRQFSNSRSEMNVSTLELGDSALYLCASSLGDSSTDTQYFGPGTRLTVL.